Listed below are T cell receptor beta chains from one sample, sequenced in a study of cytotoxic CD8 clonotypes in ibrutinib-treated CLL. Assay: immunoSEQ multiplex PCR; the TCRdb copy retains only in-frame clones and omits some. Among some 300,000 clones listed, roughly 80% were seen once. Specimen: PBMCs, collected before ibrutinib treatment. Every receptor here comes from a human donor with chronic lymphocytic leukemia. Both conserved end residues are part of each CDR3. D genes are given only for firm matches. The size field is filled for only some rows; it gives once, few, many or a size class.

D gene,J gene,V gene,clone size,CDR3 DNA,CDR3 protein
-,TRBJ2-2,TRBV21-1,-,TGTGCCAGCAGCAAGGGAGTTGAGGGAGGGCCTATGGGGGAGCTGTTTTTT,CASSKGVEGGPMGELFF
-,TRBJ1-5,TRBV19,-,TGTGCCAGTAGTATTTATCGACAGGCCCATCAGCCCCAGCATTTT,CASSIYRQAHQPQHF
-,TRBJ1-1,TRBV6-1,-,TGTGCCAGCAGTTCCCGGACGGCGACTGAAGCTTTCTTT,CASSSRTATEAFF
-,TRBJ2-5,TRBV5-1,few,TGCGCCAGCAGCTTGGGTGTGACCAAAGAGACCCAGTACTTC,CASSLGVTKETQYF
TRBD2,TRBJ2-2,TRBV6-6,-,TGTGCCAGCAAAGGGACTAGCGGGATGTTAACCGGGGAGCTGTTTTTT,CASKGTSGMLTGELFF
-,TRBJ2-7,TRBV25-1,-,TGTGCCAGCAGGAAGGACGGGCCCCACAACGAGCAGTACTTC,CASRKDGPHNEQYF
-,TRBJ1-3,TRBV11-2,-,TGTGCCAGCAGCTTAAACAGGGTTGGAAACACCATATATTTT,CASSLNRVGNTIYF
TRBD1,TRBJ2-2,TRBV30,-,TGTGCCGCAAAGCAGGGGGCAGACACCGGGGAGCTGTTTTTT,CAAKQGADTGELFF
-,TRBJ1-2,TRBV5-1,few,TGCGCCAGCAGTCCAGACCCCTTATATGGCTACACCTTC,CASSPDPLYGYTF
-,TRBJ2-7,TRBV5-1,-,TGCGCCAGCAGCTTCGGGGGCGGGTACGAGCAGTACTTC,CASSFGGGYEQYF
TRBD1,TRBJ1-5,TRBV2,once,TGTGCCAGCAGTAGGACAGGGGGGGGACAGCCCCAGCATTTT,CASSRTGGGQPQHF
TRBD2,TRBJ2-7,TRBV12-5,-,TGTGCTAGTGGTTTGGTTGGGACTAGCGGGAGCTCCTACGAGCAGTACTTC,CASGLVGTSGSSYEQYF
-,TRBJ1-4,TRBV18,-,TGTGCCAGCTCACCCGTCCGTAATGAAAAACTGTTTTTT,CASSPVRNEKLFF
-,TRBJ1-2,TRBV28,-,TGTGCCAGCAGTTTCAGGGCGGGGTATGGCTACACCTTC,CASSFRAGYGYTF
TRBD2,TRBJ2-5,TRBV5-1,-,TGCGCCAGCAAACTAGCGGGAGGGCTAGAGACCCAGTACTTC,CASKLAGGLETQYF
TRBD1,TRBJ1-2,TRBV25-1,once,TGTGCCAGCAGTAGATCAGGGGGCCAAACCTATGGCTACACCTTC,CASSRSGGQTYGYTF
-,TRBJ2-7,TRBV4-1,-,TGCGCCAGCAGCCGGGATCCCGCAAGCTACGAGCAGTACTTC,CASSRDPASYEQYF
TRBD1,TRBJ1-4,TRBV2,few,TGTGCCAGCAGTGCGGACAGGGTGAATGAAAAACTGTTTTTT,CASSADRVNEKLFF
-,TRBJ2-7,TRBV28,-,TGTGCCAGCAGTTTTCGTTTCCCAACGCAAACCTACGAGCAGTACTTC,CASSFRFPTQTYEQYF
-,TRBJ2-3,TRBV7-3,-,TGTGCCAGCAGCCCAGGACTGGTCACAGATACGCAGTATTTT,CASSPGLVTDTQYF
TRBD1,TRBJ1-1,TRBV13,-,TGTGCCAGCGGACAGGATATAAGTGGGGACACTGAAGCTTTCTTT,CASGQDISGDTEAFF
TRBD1,TRBJ2-1,TRBV27,-,TGTGCCAGCAAACCGGGACAGTACTACAATGAGCAGTTCTTC,CASKPGQYYNEQFF
-,TRBJ2-1,TRBV2,-,TGTGCCAGCAGTAGGTACAATGAGCAGTTCTTC,CASSRYNEQFF
-,TRBJ2-7,TRBV7-9,-,TGTGCCAGCAGCTCCACCCATGGGAATAGCTACGAGCAGTACTTC,CASSSTHGNSYEQYF
-,TRBJ1-5,TRBV6-6,-,TGTGCCAGCGGCAAAGACAGATCGAATCAGCCCCAGCATTTT,CASGKDRSNQPQHF
-,TRBJ2-6,TRBV5-1,-,TGCGCCAGCAGCACCCCAACGTCTGGGGCCAACGTCCTGACTTTC,CASSTPTSGANVLTF
TRBD1,TRBJ2-5,TRBV10-3,-,TGTGCCATCAGTTCCGGGACAGGGGGCCGTGAGACCCAGTACTTC,CAISSGTGGRETQYF
-,TRBJ1-2,TRBV6-1,-,TGTGCCAGCAGTGAACCGGGAAAGGACGGCTACACCTTC,CASSEPGKDGYTF
TRBD2,TRBJ2-2,TRBV6-5,-,TGTGCCAGCAGTTATGGACTAGCGGGAGTAGCCGGGGAGCTGTTTTTT,CASSYGLAGVAGELFF
TRBD2,TRBJ2-2,TRBV2,-,TGTGCCAGCCGCCGACTAGCGGGAGAATTAACCGGGGAGCTGTTTTTT,CASRRLAGELTGELFF
TRBD1,TRBJ2-2,TRBV27,once,TGTGCCAGCAGTCCCCTGGACAGGGAGATAATGCCCTACACCGGGGAGCTGTTTTTT,CASSPLDREIMPYTGELFF
TRBD1,TRBJ1-2,TRBV28,-,TGTGCCAGCAGAATAAGAGGACAGGGGCGAGGCTACACCTTC,CASRIRGQGRGYTF
TRBD2,TRBJ2-3,TRBV7-9,-,TGTGCCAGCAGCCTTCCTAGCGGGTGGAGCACAGATACGCAGTATTTT,CASSLPSGWSTDTQYF
TRBD1,TRBJ1-5,TRBV18,few,TGTGCCAGCTCACCTTCGGGACAGGGTTTACAGCCCCAGCATTTT,CASSPSGQGLQPQHF
-,TRBJ1-1,TRBV5-1,-,TGCGCCAGCAGCTTGGAGGGACGGCCTGAAGCTTTCTTT,CASSLEGRPEAFF
TRBD1,TRBJ1-5,TRBV6-6,-,TGTGCCAGCAGCGAAGGACAGGGAGGCAATCAGCCCCAGCATTTT,CASSEGQGGNQPQHF
-,TRBJ1-2,TRBV7-2,-,TGTGCCAGCAGCGCGACGGACAGCCCTAACTATGGCTACACCTTC,CASSATDSPNYGYTF
-,TRBJ1-2,TRBV28,-,TGTGCCAGCAGACTATTAGACAGGAGCATGGCCTCTAACTATGGCTACACCTTC,CASRLLDRSMASNYGYTF
-,TRBJ2-7,TRBV7-9,once,TGTGCCAGCAGCTCGACAGGGAGGTACGAGCAGTACTTC,CASSSTGRYEQYF
-,TRBJ1-2,TRBV6-1,once,TGTGCCAGCAGTGCCCAATACACAGGAGTCTATGGCTACACCTTC,CASSAQYTGVYGYTF
-,TRBJ2-2,TRBV25-1,-,TGTGCCAGCAGTGAATTGCCCCTAACTAACACCGGGGAGCTGTTTTTT,CASSELPLTNTGELFF
-,TRBJ1-2,TRBV4-1,-,TGCGCCAGCAGCCCGTCGACAGTTGGCTATGGCTACACCTTC,CASSPSTVGYGYTF
-,TRBJ1-4,TRBV7-6,-,TGTGCCAGCAGCCGGGCGAGGGACACCCCAACTAATGAAAAACTGTTTTTT,CASSRARDTPTNEKLFF
-,TRBJ1-2,TRBV5-6,-,TGTGCCAGCAGCTTGAAACCGGACAACTATGGCTACACCTTC,CASSLKPDNYGYTF
TRBD1,TRBJ2-2,TRBV19,few,TGTGCCAGTAGAAAAAGTGGGACAGGGAACACCGGGGAGCTGTTTTTT,CASRKSGTGNTGELFF
TRBD2,TRBJ2-1,TRBV4-3,once,TGCGCCAGCAGCCAAGAACCCGGGACTAGCGGGAGGGTAAACAATGAGCAGTTCTTC,CASSQEPGTSGRVNNEQFF
-,TRBJ2-7,TRBV19,once,TGTGCCAGCGTTGACAGATCCTACGAGCAGTACTTC,CASVDRSYEQYF
-,TRBJ2-7,TRBV15,-,TGTGCCACCAGCAGAGGTCAGGACAGTTCCTACGAGCAGTACTTC,CATSRGQDSSYEQYF
-,TRBJ2-2,TRBV19,-,TGTGCCAGTAGTATTCTTTTTTCAGGGGAGACTCACACCGGGGAGCTGTTTTTT,CASSILFSGETHTGELFF
-,TRBJ1-4,TRBV28,-,TGTGCCAGCAGTTCGGCAGGGCTTGTTAATGAAAAACTGTTTTTT,CASSSAGLVNEKLFF
-,TRBJ1-1,TRBV2,-,TGTGCCAGCAGTCGCAGGGGAAACACTGAAGCTTTCTTT,CASSRRGNTEAFF
-,TRBJ1-2,TRBV5-1,-,TGCGCCAGCAGCTTGGATCAGGACTATGGCTACACCTTC,CASSLDQDYGYTF